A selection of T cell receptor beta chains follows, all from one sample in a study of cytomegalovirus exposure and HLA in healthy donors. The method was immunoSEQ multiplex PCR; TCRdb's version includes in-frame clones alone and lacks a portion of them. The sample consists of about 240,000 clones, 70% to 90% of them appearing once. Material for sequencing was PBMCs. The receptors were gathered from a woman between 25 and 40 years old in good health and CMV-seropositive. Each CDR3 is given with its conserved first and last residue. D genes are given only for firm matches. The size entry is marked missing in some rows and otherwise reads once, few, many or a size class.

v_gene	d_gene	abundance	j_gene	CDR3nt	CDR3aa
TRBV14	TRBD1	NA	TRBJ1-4	TGTGCCAGCAGCCTGTACGGGACAGCCTTTGAAGAACTGTTTTTT	CASSLYGTAFEELFF
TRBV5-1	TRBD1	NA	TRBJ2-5	TGCGCCAGCAGCTCCTCCGGGACAGCCCAAGAGACCCAGTACTTC	CASSSSGTAQETQYF
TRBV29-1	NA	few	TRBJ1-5	TGCAGCGCCGCGACAGGTCATCAGCCCCAGCATTTT	CSAATGHQPQHF
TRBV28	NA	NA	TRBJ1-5	TGTGCCAGCTTTGGTACACGCAATCAGCCCCAGCATTTT	CASFGTRNQPQHF
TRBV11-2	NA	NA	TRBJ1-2	TGTGCCAGCAGCCTTAATGGGGGGGAGGGGGTGTCCTATGGCTACACCTTC	CASSLNGGEGVSYGYTF
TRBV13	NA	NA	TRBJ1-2	TGTGCCAGCAGCGCGCGTTATGGCAGGGCTAACTATGGCTACACCTTC	CASSARYGRANYGYTF
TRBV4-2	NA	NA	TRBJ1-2	TGTGCCAGCAGCCAAGTATCAGGGGACCAAGGCTACACCTTC	CASSQVSGDQGYTF
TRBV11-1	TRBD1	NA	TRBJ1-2	TGTGCCAGCAGCCTAATGGGACAGGACCACGGCTACACCTTC	CASSLMGQDHGYTF
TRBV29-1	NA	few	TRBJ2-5	TGCAGCGGCCTGGGATCGGGGGAAGAGACCCAGTACTTC	CSGLGSGEETQYF
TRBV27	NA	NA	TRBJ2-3	TGTGCCAGCAGTACTCTACGGGGCACAGATACGCAGTATTTT	CASSTLRGTDTQYF
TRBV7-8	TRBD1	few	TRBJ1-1	TGTGCCAGCAGCTCTCACAGGGGTTGGGTTGGTTTCTTT	CASSSHRGWVGFF
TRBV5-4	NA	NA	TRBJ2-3	TGTGCCAGCGGTGCGGGGTACACAGATACGCAGTATTTT	CASGAGYTDTQYF
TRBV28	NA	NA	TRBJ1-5	TGTGCCAGCAGTTTAATGTCTTATCAGCCCCAGCATTTT	CASSLMSYQPQHF
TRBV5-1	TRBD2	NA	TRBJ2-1	TGCGCCAGCACCAAAACGGGGACTAGCGGATACAATGAGCAGTTCTTC	CASTKTGTSGYNEQFF
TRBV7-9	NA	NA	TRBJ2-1	TGTGCCAGCAGCGTTGGGGCGGTCTCCTACAATGAGCAGTTCTTC	CASSVGAVSYNEQFF
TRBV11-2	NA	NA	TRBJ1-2	TGTGCCAGCAGCGCAACAGGGTACTATGGCTACACCTTC	CASSATGYYGYTF
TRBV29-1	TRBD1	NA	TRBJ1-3	TGCAGCGCCACAGGGGGAGAGTACACCATATATTTT	CSATGGEYTIYF
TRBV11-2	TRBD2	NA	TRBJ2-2	TGTGCCAGCAGCAAATACGGGTATACTAGCGGGAACACCGGGGAGCTGTTTTTT	CASSKYGYTSGNTGELFF
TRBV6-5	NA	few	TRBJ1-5	TGTGCCAGCAGTTCAGGGGTGGAGAGCAATCAGCCCCAGCATTTT	CASSSGVESNQPQHF
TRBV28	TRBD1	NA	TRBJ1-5	TGTGCCAGCATCCCGTTTAGACAGGGCCTTAATCAGCCCCAGCATTTT	CASIPFRQGLNQPQHF
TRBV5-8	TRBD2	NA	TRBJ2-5	TGTGCCAGCAGCCGACTTACTAGCGGGAGGGATCAAGAGACCCAGTACTTC	CASSRLTSGRDQETQYF
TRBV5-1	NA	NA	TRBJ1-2	TGCGCCAGCAGCTTGGGACAGGCTAACTATGGCTACACCTTC	CASSLGQANYGYTF
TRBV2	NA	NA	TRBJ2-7	TGTGCCAGCAGGGCGACTATCTACGAGCAGTACTTC	CASRATIYEQYF
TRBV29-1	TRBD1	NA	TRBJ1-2	TGCAGCGCCCAACAGGGGGAAATCTATGGCTACACCTTC	CSAQQGEIYGYTF
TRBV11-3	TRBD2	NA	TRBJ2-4	TGTGCCAGCAGCTTAGGACTAGCGGGAGGGCCCAAAAACATTCAGTACTTC	CASSLGLAGGPKNIQYF
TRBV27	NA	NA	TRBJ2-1	TGTGCCAGCACCCTCATTCAGGGCAATGAGCAGTTCTTC	CASTLIQGNEQFF
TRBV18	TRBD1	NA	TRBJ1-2	TGTGCCAGTGGACAGGAGAACTATGGCTACACCTTC	CASGQENYGYTF
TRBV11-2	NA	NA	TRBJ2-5	TGTGCCAGCAGCCATGTCCGTGGGGAGCAAGAGACCCAGTACTTC	CASSHVRGEQETQYF
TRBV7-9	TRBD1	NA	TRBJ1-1	TGTGCCAACACAGACAGGGTGGACACTGAAGCTTTCTTT	CANTDRVDTEAFF
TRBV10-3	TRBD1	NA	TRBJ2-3	TGTGCCATCAGTGAGAAAAGGTTAGATTCTGGGACAGACACAGATACGCAGTATTTT	CAISEKRLDSGTDTDTQYF
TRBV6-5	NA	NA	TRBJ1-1	TGTGCCAGCAGTTACTCGGGGCAGTACCTCACTGAAGCTTTCTTT	CASSYSGQYLTEAFF
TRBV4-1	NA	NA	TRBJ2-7	TGCGCCAGCAGCCATACAGGGCCCACCGCCTACGAGCAGTACTTC	CASSHTGPTAYEQYF
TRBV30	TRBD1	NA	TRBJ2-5	TGTGCCTGGAGGGGCAAAGCTTACAGGGGAGTTATAGAGACCCAGTACTTC	CAWRGKAYRGVIETQYF
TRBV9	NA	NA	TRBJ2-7	TGTGCCAGCAGCGAAGGCGGGTGGGCCTACGAGCAGTACTTC	CASSEGGWAYEQYF
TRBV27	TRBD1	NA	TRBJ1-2	TGTGCCAGCAGTTCGGACAGGAGTTATGGCTACACCTTC	CASSSDRSYGYTF
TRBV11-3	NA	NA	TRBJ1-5	TGTGCCAGCAGCTTAGACCCAGGGGTCCCCCAGCATTTT	CASSLDPGVPQHF
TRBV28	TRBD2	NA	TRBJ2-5	TGTGCCAGCAGTAATGGGCAGGGAGGGCAAGAGACCCAGTACTTC	CASSNGQGGQETQYF
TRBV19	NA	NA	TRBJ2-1	TGTGCCAGTAGTATAAGTCCGGTCTCCAATGAGCAGTTCTTC	CASSISPVSNEQFF
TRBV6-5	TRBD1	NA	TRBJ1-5	TGTGCCAGCAGTGGGAAGGGGGCACGATGGCCCCAGCATTTT	CASSGKGARWPQHF
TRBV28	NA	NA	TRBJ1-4	TGTGCCAGCAGTGTTCGGGGGGCCGTTAATGAAAAACTGTTTTTT	CASSVRGAVNEKLFF
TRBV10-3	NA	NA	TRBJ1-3	TGTGCCATCAGTGATAGTCTGGGACTCCAGAGAAACACCATATATTTT	CAISDSLGLQRNTIYF
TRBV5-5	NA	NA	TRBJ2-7	TGTGCCAGCAGCTTCGGGCTAGCGCCCTCCTACGAGCAGTACTTC	CASSFGLAPSYEQYF
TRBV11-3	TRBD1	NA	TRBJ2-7	TGTGCCAGCAGTCCTAACAGGGGATACGAGCAGTACTTC	CASSPNRGYEQYF
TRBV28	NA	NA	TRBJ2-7	TGTGCCAGCAGTTTCGGGGGTTTACGCGAGCAGTACTTC	CASSFGGLREQYF
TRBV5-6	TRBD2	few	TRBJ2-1	TGTGCCAGCAGCTTGATACTAGCGGGAGGTAATGAGCAGTTCTTC	CASSLILAGGNEQFF
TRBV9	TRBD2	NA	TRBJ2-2	TGTGCCAGCAGCGTAGAGGGACTAGACCAATACACCGGGGAGCTGTTTTTT	CASSVEGLDQYTGELFF
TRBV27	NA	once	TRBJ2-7	TGTGCCAGCAGCATAGTAGCTTCGGTGGGGGCAGAGACCTACGAGCAGTACTTC	CASSIVASVGAETYEQYF
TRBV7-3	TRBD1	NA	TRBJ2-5	TGTGCCAGCAGCTTTCGACAGGGGGGCCCAGAGACCCAGTACTTC	CASSFRQGGPETQYF
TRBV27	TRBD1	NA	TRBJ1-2	TGTGCCAGCAGTGGGACGGGACAGGGGGATGCCTATGGCTACACCTTC	CASSGTGQGDAYGYTF
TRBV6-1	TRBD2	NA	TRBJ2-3	TGTGCCAGCAGAGGACTAGCGGATTTATATACGCAGTATTTT	CASRGLADLYTQYF
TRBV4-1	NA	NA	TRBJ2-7	TGCGCCAGCAGCCAGGGGGACTTATCCTACGAGCAGTACTTC	CASSQGDLSYEQYF